The 3 T cell receptor beta chains reported below all come from one sample, sequenced in a study of CD8 T cells in ankylosing spondylitis. TCRdb passed the 5' RACE reads through MiXCR, listing each CDR3 protein once. Found here are roughly 160,000 distinct CDR3 sequences, around 8.9% of them singletons; the top ten hold around 16%. Sample: blood, either unsorted or a sorted T cell fraction (not recorded which). These receptors came from a female donor with ankylosing spondylitis or in good health (not recorded which).

This clonotype was detected only a few times. The chain has TRBV11-2 and TRBJ2-2; D remains unclear. The CDR3 extends over 15 amino acids. Germline V gene data show CDR1 as SGHAT and CDR2 as FQNNGV. Deletions cut 7 bases from V and 5 bases from J, with 17 bases between. CDR3 nucleotide sequence: TGTGCCAGCACCTCGAAAGGGCGATTTACCGGGGAGCTGTTTTTT. As protein: CASTSKGRFTGELFF.

At least ten counts were recorded for this clonotype. The V and J genes are TRBV7-9 and TRBJ1-4; possibly TRBD1 for D (5 bases). CDR1 and CDR2 from the germline V gene are SEHNR and FQNEAQ (reference sequence). The ends were cut back, 2 bases at V and 5 bases at J, with 12 bases in the middle. This CDR3 is built from 15 residues. CDR3 coding DNA: TGTGCCAGCAGCTTAAATGGGGACTCAAATGAAAAACTGTTTTTT. Translated: CASSLNGDSNEKLFF. The variable domain in full, completed from reference TRBV7-9 and TRBJ1-4, reads DTGVSQNPRHKITKRGQNVTFRCDPISEHNRLYWYRQTLGQGPEFLTYFQNEAQLEKSRLLSDRFSAERPKGSFSTLEIQRTEQGDSAMYLCASSLNGDSNEKLFFGSGTQLSVL.

This chain connects TRBV7-9 to TRBJ1-1; TRBD1 might be the D (6 bases). V was pared by 5 bases and J by 9 bases, with 10 bases between. Germline V gene lookup returns CDR1 SEHNR and CDR2 FQNEAQ (reference sequence). CDR3 length equals 11 residues. CDR3 residues: CASSPDSKAFF. The CDR3 nucleotides are TGTGCCAGCAGCCCGGACAGCAAAGCTTTCTTT.